This TCR beta chain was observed in a study of blood T cell repertoires in COVID-19. The data were produced by immunoSEQ multiplex PCR, yet TCRdb's version contains in-frame clones alone and is incomplete. The sample carries approximately 180,000 clones, over 75% recorded once. V lost 5 bases and J lost 0, with 8 bases in between. Germline V CDR1 and CDR2: SGHTA, FQGNSA. CDR3 length: 13 residues. The clonotype was recovered from a man in his 60s with acute or convalescent COVID-19. Sequenced material: peripheral blood. The chain has TRBV7-2 and TRBJ2-7; D is uncertain. The CDR3 DNA is TGTGCCAGCAGCCCAGACACCTCCTACGAGCAGTACTTC. As protein: CASSPDTSYEQYF.